The clone carrying this TCR beta chain has ten or more counts. Its specificity is unknown. This specimen belongs to a study of tumor-infiltrating lymphocytes in primary liver carcinoma. Whole-study findings and limits: Overlap in tumor-adjacent and tumor-blood pairs fell below that of tumor region pairs.

The input was approximately 500 ng total RNA; TCR beta cDNA was made from it with a constant-region primer. Three-round nested multiplex PCR performed with slightly modified ARM-PCR produced the TCR beta libraries. The study ran its first two PCR rounds for approximately 11 cycles each, using TRBV1-TRBV30 forward primers and a C-beta reverse primer. TCRdb itself ran the multiplex PCR reads through MiXCR, one entry per CDR3 protein. The repertoire includes under 45,000 distinct CDR3 sequences, around 74% of them detected once, and around 15% sits in the top ten. Joint extraction of RNA and DNA used roughly 20-32 mg of bulk tissue that was unsorted. Every tumor sample had over 85% viable tumor cells. V was pared by 0 bases and J by 3 bases, with 7 bases of the junction left unmatched. This CDR3 region has 16 residues. Germline CDR1 is SGHRS and CDR2 is YFSETQ.

The TCR comes from a man aged 35 to 55 with primary liver carcinoma and hepatitis B virus infection. The V call is TRBV5-1, the J call TRBJ2-7, with 9 bases that match TRBD2. The specimen was liver tumor tissue from sampling region 4. Subset noted: tumor region T4, right-lateral pole. CDR3 DNA: TGCGCCAGCAGCTTGGCCGGAGCGGGAGGCCTCTACGAGCAGTACTTC. It encodes CASSLAGAGGLYEQYF.